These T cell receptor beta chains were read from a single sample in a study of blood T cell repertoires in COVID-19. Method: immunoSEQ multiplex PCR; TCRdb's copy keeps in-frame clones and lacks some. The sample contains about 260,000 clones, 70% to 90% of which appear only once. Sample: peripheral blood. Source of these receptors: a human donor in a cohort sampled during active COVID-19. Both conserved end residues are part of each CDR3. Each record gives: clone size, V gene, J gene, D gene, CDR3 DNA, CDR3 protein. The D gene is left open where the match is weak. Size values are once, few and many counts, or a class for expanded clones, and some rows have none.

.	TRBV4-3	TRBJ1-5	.	TGCGCCAGCAACCTCGGGGAAGGGCCCCAGCATTTT	CASNLGEGPQHF
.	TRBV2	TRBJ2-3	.	TGTGCCAGCAGTGAAGCGCGTGTTACAGGGTATACAGATACGCAGTATTTT	CASSEARVTGYTDTQYF
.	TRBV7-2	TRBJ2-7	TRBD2	TGTGCCAGCAGCCGCGGGACTAGCGGGAGTTACGAGCAGTACTTC	CASSRGTSGSYEQYF
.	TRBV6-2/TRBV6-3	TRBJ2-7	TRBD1	TGTGCCAGCAGCCTCGCAGGGGGATTTTACGAGCAGTACTTC	CASSLAGGFYEQYF
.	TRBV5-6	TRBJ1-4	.	TGTGCCAGCACGACAGTTTCTAGGGAAAAACTGTTTTTT	CASTTVSREKLFF
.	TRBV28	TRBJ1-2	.	TGTGCCAGCAGTTTAGGCAGGGGTTTGGATGGCTACACCTTC	CASSLGRGLDGYTF
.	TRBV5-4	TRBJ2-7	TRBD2	TGTGCCAGCAGCCGAGGGCGGGAGGGGATGGGTGAGCAGTACTTC	CASSRGREGMGEQYF
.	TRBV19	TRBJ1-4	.	TGTGCCAGTAGTAAGGGGGTGGGCTCCTCTAATGAAAAACTGTTTTTT	CASSKGVGSSNEKLFF
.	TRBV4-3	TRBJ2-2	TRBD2	TGCGCCAGCAGCCAAGGGAGACTAGCTAACACCGGGGAGCTGTTTTTT	CASSQGRLANTGELFF
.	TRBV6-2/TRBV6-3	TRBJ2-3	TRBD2	TGTGCCAGCAGTGACCCCCTCGGACTAGCGACAGATACGCAGTATTTT	CASSDPLGLATDTQYF
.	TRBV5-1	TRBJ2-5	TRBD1	TGCGCCAGCAGCATGCTGGGACAGGGTGGAGAGACCCAGTACTTC	CASSMLGQGGETQYF
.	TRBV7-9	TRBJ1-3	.	TGTGCCAGCAGCTTAGTCTCCGGAAACACCATATATTTT	CASSLVSGNTIYF
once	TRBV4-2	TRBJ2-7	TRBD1	TGTGCCAGCAGCCAATCCAGGGGAAGGGGGCCCTACGAGCAGTACTTC	CASSQSRGRGPYEQYF
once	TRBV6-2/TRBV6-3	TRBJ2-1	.	TGTGCCAGCAGCCTTGTTGGCGGTCCCCCACCTTACAATGAGCAGTTCTTC	CASSLVGGPPPYNEQFF
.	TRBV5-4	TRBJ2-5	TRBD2	TGTGCCAGCAGCTTCGGGGGAGGGGAGACCCAGTACTTC	CASSFGGGETQYF
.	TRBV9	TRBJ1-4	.	TGTGCCAGCAGCCCCCCGGGAGGGGGAAGTGAAAAACTGTTTTTT	CASSPPGGGSEKLFF
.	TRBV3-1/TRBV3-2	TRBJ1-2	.	TGTGCCAGCAGCCAAGGGTCGAACACAGGGTCGAGTGGCTACACCTTC	CASSQGSNTGSSGYTF
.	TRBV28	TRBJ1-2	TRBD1	TGTGCCAGCAGTCCCGGGACAGGGGGATATGGCTACACCTTC	CASSPGTGGYGYTF